The 16 T cell receptor beta chains listed next were all sequenced from one sample in a study of glioma-infiltrating T cells after dendritic cell vaccination. Sequencing used immunoSEQ multiplex PCR; TCRdb keeps in-frame clones, though not all of them. The sample lists fewer than 25,000 clones, around 74% seen once, with 36% in the top ten. Sequenced material: blood, taken before dendritic cell vaccination. Receptors were obtained from a human donor with glioblastoma.

In this sample, this clone turned up once. The rearrangement uses TRBV6-1 and TRBJ1-2, with 8 bases lining up with TRBD1. The CDR3 totals 13 residues. Trimming removed 6 bases from V and 6 bases from J; junction bases left unmatched: 6. Germline CDR1 reads MNHNS; CDR2 reads SASEGT. The CDR3 sequence: CASRVQQGDGYTF. In DNA form, the CDR3 reads TGTGCCAGCAGAGTACAACAGGGGGATGGCTACACCTTC.

The rearrangement links TRBV19 to TRBJ2-7; 10 nucleotides align to TRBD2. Per germline, CDR1 LNHDA and CDR2 SQIVND (reference sequence). V was pared by 2 bases and J by 2 bases, with 3 bases of the junction left unmatched. The CDR3 is made up of 15 amino acids. The CDR3 nucleotides are TGTGCCAGTAGTATATCTAGCGGGAGCCCCTACGAGCAGTACTTC. Translation gives CASSISSGSPYEQYF.

The chain is built from TRBV29-1 and TRBJ2-6; D is undetermined. Per germline, CDR1 SQVTM and CDR2 ANQGSEA. The CDR3 consists of 15 residues. The germline V and J ends were trimmed by 6 bases and 1 base, with 13 bases remaining between them. CDR3 protein: CSVVAPGSGANVLTF. The CDR3 coding sequence is TGCAGCGTCGTTGCCCCAGGATCTGGGGCCAACGTCCTGACTTTC.

The J gene is TRBJ2-2, the V gene TRBV7-3, with D tentatively TRBD1 (6 bases). CDR1 is SGHTA, CDR2 FQGTGA, per germline. The CDR3 extends over 14 amino acids. Trimming cost V 7 bases and J 4 bases, with 13 bases left between them. The CDR3 sequence is CASTLQGSTGELFF. The CDR3 nucleotides are TGTGCCAGCACCCTACAGGGCTCCACCGGGGAGCTGTTTTTT.

The gene calls are TRBV7-8 and TRBJ1-2; 10 nucleotides align to TRBD1. V shed 5 bases, J shed 1 base, and the junction held 4 bases outside the gene matches. This CDR3 region has 15 residues. Germline V gene lookup returns CDR1 SGHVS and CDR2 FQNEAQ. The CDR3 spells CASSAGQGLNYGYTF. Here the CDR3 DNA reads TGTGCCAGCAGCGCGGGACAGGGGCTTAACTATGGCTACACCTTC.

V and J are TRBV7-3 and TRBJ2-1; 7 positions match TRBD2. V lost 2 bases to trimming and J lost 2 bases; unmatched junction nucleotides: 3. This CDR3 region has 15 residues. Germline V gene lookup returns CDR1 SGHTA and CDR2 FQGTGA. CDR3 nucleotides: TGTGCCAGCAGCTTAGGAGCGGGACCCTACAATGAGCAGTTCTTC. Encoded protein: CASSLGAGPYNEQFF.

This chain uses TRBV7-2 with TRBJ2-5; 10 bases align to TRBD2. This CDR3 has 14 amino acids. CDR1 SGHTA and CDR2 FQGNSA come from the germline V gene. The V segment lost 3 bases and the J segment 11 bases; nucleotides outside the gene matches: 9. The CDR3 spells CASSFTSGMGEQYF. CDR3 in DNA: TGTGCCAGCAGCTTCACTAGCGGGATGGGGGAGCAGTACTTC.

A few counts support this clone. The rearrangement uses TRBV18 and TRBJ1-5, with no clear D. V gave up 5 bases and J gave up 0 bases, with 17 bases separating them. Germline CDR1 reads KGHSH; CDR2 reads LQKENI. The CDR3 totals 17 residues. The CDR3 coding sequence is TGTGCCAGCTCATCTACGGAGGAAAATTATAGCAATCAGCCCCAGCATTTT. Its translation: CASSSTEENYSNQPQHF.

In the case of this clone: Mismatch with germline at one junction end may stem from a read error. The genes are TRBV2 and TRBJ2-5; TRBD2 might be the D (6 bases). The CDR3 runs 11 residues. CDR1 is SNHLY and CDR2 is FYNNEI in the germline V gene. Written as DNA, the CDR3 is TGTGCCAACATCGGATGGAGGGGCCCAGACTTC. Translation: CANIGWRGPDF.

This clone showed up just a few times. The V call is TRBV6-5, the J call TRBJ2-2; a possible D gene is TRBD2 (5 bases). Per germline, CDR1 MNHEY and CDR2 SVGAGI. Trimming removed 4 bases at V and 0 bases at J, with 12 bases between. CDR3 length equals 16 residues. The CDR3 DNA reads as TGTGCCAGCAGTTCCCCCGGGAATCCGAACACCGGGGAGCTGTTTTTT. As protein: CASSSPGNPNTGELFF.

This sequence joins TRBV27 and TRBJ1-1; D remains ambiguous. V dropped 4 bases and J dropped 3 bases, with 9 bases sitting between them. This CDR3 region has 13 residues. Germline lookup yields CDR1 MNHEY and CDR2 SMNVEV (reference sequence). The CDR3 loop is CASSSLGYTEAFF. CDR3 coding DNA: TGTGCCAGCAGTTCCCTCGGGTACACTGAAGCTTTCTTT.

This sequence joins TRBV6-1 and TRBJ1-5; no clear D gene. This CDR3 has 14 residues. Per the germline V gene, CDR1 is MNHNS and CDR2 is SASEGT. The V and J ends lost 3 bases and 5 bases respectively, with 11 bases between them. The CDR3 nucleotides are TGTGCCAGCAGTGATTCCTGGAGCCATCAGCCCCAGCATTTT. Residues: CASSDSWSHQPQHF.

V usage is TRBV6-1 and J usage is TRBJ1-5; D not certain. Trimming cost V 6 bases and J 4 bases, with 13 bases left between them. The CDR3 runs to 14 residues. The V gene's germline CDR1 is MNHNS and CDR2 SASEGT. Here the CDR3 DNA reads TGTGCCAGCAGCATAATGGGCCAAAATCAGCCCCAGCATTTT. Translating it yields CASSIMGQNQPQHF.

This rearrangement joins TRBV28 to TRBJ2-5, with 11 bases identical to TRBD2. CDR3 length equals 14 residues. Per the germline V gene, CDR1 is MDHEN and CDR2 is SYDVKM. The V segment lost 4 bases and the J segment 7 bases; nucleotides outside the gene matches: 5. CDR3 in amino acids: CASSYSGGVWTQYF. The CDR3 DNA reads TGTGCCAGCAGTTATAGCGGGGGGGTGTGGACCCAGTACTTC.

The chain links TRBV19 to TRBJ1-5, with D possibly being TRBD1 (5 bases). Germline loops: CDR1 LNHDA, CDR2 SQIVND (reference sequence). The CDR3 has 13 amino acids. V was clipped by 3 bases and J by 5 bases, with 8 bases between them. The CDR3 sequence is CASSMIRDQPQHF. CDR3 DNA: TGTGCCAGTAGTATGATCAGGGATCAGCCCCAGCATTTT.

V and J are TRBV7-2 and TRBJ2-1; D is ambiguous. V lost 3 bases to trimming and J lost 5 bases, with 11 bases between them. The CDR3 extends over 14 amino acids. Germline-derived CDR1 and CDR2 are SGHTA and FQGNSA. CDR3 amino acids: CASSFGNRDNEQFF. CDR3 in DNA: TGTGCCAGCAGCTTCGGAAACAGAGACAATGAGCAGTTCTTC.